This T cell receptor (beta chain) was identified in a study of cytomegalovirus exposure and HLA in healthy donors. Study-wide results and caveats: The CMV antigen specificity of a few CMV-associated chains was confirmed through in vitro analysis.

For this clone: What it binds is unknown.

Germline V gene data show CDR1 as MDHEN and CDR2 as SYDVKM. V was shortened by 1 base and J by 5 bases, with 3 bases between the two germline ends. The CDR3 runs to 11 residues. The PCR contained 60 Vbeta and 13 Jbeta primers. Some clones are missing from TCRdb's copy, which holds only in-frame ones; the method was immunoSEQ multiplex PCR. The data show approximately 190,000 clones, around 78% seen once. The chain uses TRBV28 and TRBJ2-7; unclear D gene. Sequencing was performed on PBMCs. The TCR comes from a woman younger than 45 in good health and CMV-seropositive. CDR3 in DNA: TGTGCCAGCAGTTTATCAAACGAGCAGTACTTC. It specifies CASSLSNEQYF.